The subject of this entry is one T cell receptor beta chain. The antigen is undetermined. These data come from a study of cytomegalovirus exposure and HLA in healthy donors. Study as a whole: Earlier results showed 120 million or so unique TCR beta sequences derived from approximately 180 million T cells.

Trimming removed 5 bases from V and 4 bases from J, with 8 bases in between. This CDR3 contains 12 residues. CDR1 is SEHNR and CDR2 is FQNEAQ in the germline V gene (reference sequence). Study observations and caveats: For most TCR beta V segments, an earlier analysis put the productive rate at about 90% or about 30% of the time.

PCR used 60 Vbeta primers and 13 Jbeta primers. Some clones are missing from TCRdb's copy, which holds only in-frame ones; the method was immunoSEQ multiplex PCR. The sample holds about 25,000 clones. Each donor was nominally healthy when sampled (though unrecorded immune exposures were likely). The clonotype originates from a male donor in good health and CMV-seropositive. The specimen was PBMCs. The chain joins TRBV7-9 to TRBJ1-1; D ambiguous. CDR3 sequence: CASSPGATEAFF. The CDR3 region has the DNA TGTGCCAGCAGCCCAGGTGCCACTGAAGCTTTCTTT.